These 19 T cell receptor beta chains came from one sample sequenced in a study of cytomegalovirus exposure and HLA in healthy donors. A multiplex PCR was run with 60 Vbeta primers and 13 Jbeta primers. Repertoires were generated with immunoSEQ multiplex PCR, while TCRdb's copy carries only in-frame clones and drops some. The sample consists of approximately 190,000 clones, approximately 90% of them appearing once. Material for sequencing was PBMCs. Receptors originate from a boy aged 2-15 years in good health and CMV-seronegative.

The chain carries TRBV5-6 and TRBJ1-1, with 8 positions matching TRBD1. The V gene's germline CDR1 is SGHDT and CDR2 YYEEEE. V shed 4 bases and J 3 bases; nucleotides not matched to a gene: 8. The length of the CDR3 is 15 residues. CDR3 nucleotide sequence: TGTGCCAGCAGCCAGAAGGCACAGGGGGACACTGAAGCTTTCTTT. It translates to CASSQKAQGDTEAFF.

The chain is built from TRBV9 and TRBJ2-2; D not certain. Trimming took off 3 bases at V and 5 bases at J, with 11 bases between the two ends. Germline CDR1 reads SGDLS; CDR2 reads YYNGEE. The CDR3 is 14 amino acids. This chain's CDR3 is CASSARVLTGELFF. The CDR3 region has the DNA TGTGCCAGCAGCGCCCGGGTCTTAACCGGGGAGCTGTTTTTT. The full variable domain, completed using reference TRBV9 and TRBJ2-2, is DSGVTQTPKHLITATGQRVTLRCSPRSGDLSVYWYQQSLDQGLQFLIQYYNGEERAKGNILERFSAQQFPDLHSELNLSSLELGDSALYFCASSARVLTGELFFGEGSRLTVL.

J is TRBJ1-1 and V is TRBV5-1; D is perhaps TRBD1 (6 bases). In germline, CDR1 is SGHRS, CDR2 YFSETQ. Trimming stripped 7 bases from V and 4 bases from J, with 20 bases between. This CDR3 has 15 residues. CDR3 bases: TGCGCCAGCTCGCGCGATACAGGGTTGACCACTGAAGCTTTCTTT. Translation gives CASSRDTGLTTEAFF.

This clone was counted a single time. V is TRBV6-1 and J is TRBJ2-7, with a weak D call TRBD2 (5 bases). This CDR3 comprises 13 residues. The germline V gene encodes CDR1 MNHNS and CDR2 SASEGT. Trimming removed 4 bases at V and 3 bases at J, with 10 bases between. CDR3 sequence: CASSVGRYYEQYF. CDR3 nucleotides: TGTGCCAGCAGTGTGGGGAGATACTACGAGCAGTACTTC.

This chain joins TRBV7-3 and TRBJ2-3; 8 nucleotides align to TRBD1. The length of the CDR3 is 16 residues. Unmatched junction bases numbered 6, after V lost 1 base and J lost 3 bases. Germline V gene data show CDR1 as SGHTA and CDR2 as FQGTGA. The CDR3 sequence is CASSLIPGGATDTQYF. The CDR3 DNA reads as TGTGCCAGCAGCTTAATCCCAGGGGGCGCAACAGATACGCAGTATTTT.

V usage is TRBV9 and J usage is TRBJ2-3; D is possibly TRBD1 (5 bases). The CDR3 totals 15 residues. CDR1 is SGDLS, CDR2 YYNGEE, per germline. Trimming removed 1 base from V and 1 base from J, with 10 bases in between. The CDR3 loop is CASSVRGYGTDTQYF. The CDR3 DNA is TGTGCCAGCAGCGTAAGGGGATATGGCACAGATACGCAGTATTTT.

The chain uses TRBV27 and TRBJ1-2, with 9 bases matching TRBD1. CDR3 length: 14 amino acids. The germline CDR1 and CDR2 sequences are MNHEY and SMNVEV (reference sequence). Germline trimming cut 5 bases from V and 7 bases from J; bases unmatched to any gene: 8. CDR3 sequence (DNA): TGTGCCAGCAGTCCAAGCGACAGGGGGGGTGGCTACACCTTC. Amino acid sequence: CASSPSDRGGGYTF.

Of note for this clone: The sample holds other DNA sequences that translate to the same CDR3. The chain employs TRBV18 and TRBJ2-3; D not certain. The CDR3 length is 12 residues. Germline CDR1 and CDR2: KGHSH and LQKENI. Trimming removed 2 bases from V and 5 bases from J, with 5 bases in between. CDR3: CASSPSGDTQYF. CDR3 sequence (DNA): TGTGCCAGCTCACCATCAGGAGATACGCAGTATTTT.

J is TRBJ1-5 and V is TRBV19; D is uncertain. V was pared by 3 bases and J by 4 bases, with 16 bases between. The V gene's germline CDR1 is LNHDA and CDR2 SQIVND (reference sequence). This CDR3 contains 16 residues. CDR3 residues: CASSMGRGGGNQPQHF. The DNA of the CDR3 is TGTGCCAGTAGTATGGGGAGAGGAGGTGGAAATCAGCCCCAGCATTTT.

J is TRBJ1-1 and V is TRBV5-6; a weak D match, TRBD1 (5 bases). V lost 4 bases, J lost 3 bases, and 10 bases lay in between. The germline V gene has CDR1 SGHDT and CDR2 YYEEEE. This CDR3 is built from 13 residues. CDR3 amino acids: CASSLGRDTEAFF. The DNA for the CDR3 is TGTGCCAGCAGCCTCGGCAGGGACACTGAAGCTTTCTTT.

The rearrangement uses TRBV9 and TRBJ2-5; D may be TRBD1 (6 bases). CDR3 size: 13 residues. In germline, CDR1 is SGDLS, CDR2 YYNGEE. The ends were cut back, 7 bases at V and 4 bases at J, with 14 bases in the middle. The CDR3: CASGRGYGETQYF. The CDR3 DNA sequence: TGTGCCAGCGGCAGGGGTTACGGAGAGACCCAGTACTTC.

V is TRBV5-4 and J is TRBJ2-1; D might be TRBD2 (6 bases). The ends were cut back, 0 bases at V and 9 bases at J, with 10 bases in the middle. Germline CDR1 and CDR2: SGHNT and YYREEE (reference sequence). The CDR3 has 13 residues. CDR3 region: CASSLAGVPEQFF. CDR3 DNA sequence: TGTGCCAGCAGCTTGGCGGGAGTGCCTGAGCAGTTCTTC.

The J gene is TRBJ1-1, the V gene TRBV30, with 8 bases lining up with TRBD1. After removal of 6 bases from V and 4 bases from J, the junction contained 7 bases not matched to a gene. This CDR3 spans 13 amino acids. Germline CDR1 reads GTSNPN; CDR2 reads SVGIG (reference sequence). The DNA for the CDR3 is TGTGCCTGTGACAGGGGACGGGGCACTGAAGCTTTCTTT. This gives the protein CACDRGRGTEAFF.

This sequence joins TRBV28 and TRBJ1-2, with TRBD1 identical over 7 bases. This CDR3 comprises 12 residues. Germline loops: CDR1 MDHEN, CDR2 SYDVKM. After removal of 5 bases from V and 4 bases from J, the junction contained 1 base not matched to a gene. The CDR3 bases are TGTGCCAGCAGTGGACAGGCCTATGGCTACACCTTC. Protein: CASSGQAYGYTF.

This rearrangement joins TRBV27 to TRBJ2-1; 7 nucleotides align to TRBD1. This CDR3 has 15 residues. V dropped 5 bases and J dropped 2; count of bases not matched to a gene: 6. Germline V lookup: CDR1 MNHEY, CDR2 SMNVEV (reference sequence). The CDR3 DNA sequence: TGTGCCAGCAGTCAGGGGGTGTCCACCTACAATGAGCAGTTCTTC. Encoded protein: CASSQGVSTYNEQFF.

This sequence joins TRBV9 and TRBJ1-1; no reliable D call. Germline V lookup: CDR1 SGDLS, CDR2 YYNGEE. V was trimmed by 3 bases and J by 4 bases, leaving 10 bases between them. The CDR3 runs 13 residues. The CDR3 sequence is CASSAAGSTEAFF. The CDR3 bases are TGTGCCAGCAGCGCGGCGGGCTCCACTGAAGCTTTCTTT.

This chain uses TRBV19 with TRBJ1-5; 7 bases agree with TRBD1. Germline lookup yields CDR1 LNHDA and CDR2 SQIVND (reference sequence). CDR3 length equals 16 residues. Trimming removed 4 bases from V and 0 bases from J; junction bases left unmatched: 6. The CDR3 DNA reads TGTGCCAGTAGTAAACTCCGACAGGGTAGCAATCAGCCCCAGCATTTT. This sequence encodes CASSKLRQGSNQPQHF.

The chain carries TRBV28 and TRBJ1-2; tentatively, D is TRBD1 (5 bases). The CDR3 length is 14 residues. CDR1 is MDHEN, CDR2 SYDVKM, per germline. Between the trimmed V and J ends, which lost 7 bases and 7 bases, there was a span of 19 bases. The CDR3 loop is CASTLSGGASGYTF. CDR3 coding DNA: TGTGCCAGCACCCTAAGTGGCGGGGCGAGTGGCTACACCTTC.

This clone was observed once. The rearrangement uses TRBV4-2 and TRBJ2-3; 7 bases agree with TRBD2. The junction had 4 bases not matched to a gene; V was cut back by 0 bases and J by 1 base. CDR1 LGHNA and CDR2 YNFKEQ come from the germline V gene. CDR3 length: 16 amino acids. The CDR3 nucleotides read TGTGCCAGCAGCCAAGATGGGGGGGTCCGCACAGATACGCAGTATTTT. This sequence encodes CASSQDGGVRTDTQYF.